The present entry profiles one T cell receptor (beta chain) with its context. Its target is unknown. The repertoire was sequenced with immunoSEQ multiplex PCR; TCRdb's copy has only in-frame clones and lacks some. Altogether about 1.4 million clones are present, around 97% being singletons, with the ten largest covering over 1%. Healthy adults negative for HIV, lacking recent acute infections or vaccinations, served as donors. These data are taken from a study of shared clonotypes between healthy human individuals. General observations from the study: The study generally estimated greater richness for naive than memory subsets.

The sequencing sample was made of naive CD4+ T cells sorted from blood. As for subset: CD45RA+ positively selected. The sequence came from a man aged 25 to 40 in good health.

The CDR3 DNA reads as TGTGCCATCAGTGAATGGGGGAGGGCAGATGGGGCCAACGTCCTGACTTTC. Amino acids: CAISEWGRADGANVLTF. The chain recombines TRBV10-3 with TRBJ2-6; 7 bases agree with TRBD2. The CDR3 contains 17 residues. V was clipped by 3 bases and J by 3 bases; unmatched bases: 8. Germline CDR1 and CDR2: ENHRY and SYGVKD.